This TCR beta chain was retrieved from a study of response to subunit inactivated influenza vaccine. The trim removed 3 bases at V and 4 bases at J, leaving 6 bases unmatched. In germline, CDR1 is SQVTM, CDR2 ANQGSEA. This CDR3 contains 14 residues. This clonotype was seen a few times. Its antigen remains unknown. In TCRdb, the RT-PCR reads were re-called with MiXCR into one record per CDR3 protein. The sample lists approximately 230,000 distinct CDR3 sequences, 10% to 15% occurring once. Whole-study findings and limits: Each seasonal influenza vaccination, the authors suggested, recruits few new T cells.

The clonotype was recovered from a man aged 45-65 years who received an inactivated influenza vaccine. The chain uses TRBV29-1 and TRBJ1-2; 9 nucleotides line up with TRBD1. Material: non-naive T cells sorted from PBMCs, obtained around 15 days before vaccination. The CDR3 loop is CSVDLGTGLYGYTF. DNA of the CDR3: TGCAGCGTTGACCTGGGGACAGGGCTCTATGGCTACACCTTC.